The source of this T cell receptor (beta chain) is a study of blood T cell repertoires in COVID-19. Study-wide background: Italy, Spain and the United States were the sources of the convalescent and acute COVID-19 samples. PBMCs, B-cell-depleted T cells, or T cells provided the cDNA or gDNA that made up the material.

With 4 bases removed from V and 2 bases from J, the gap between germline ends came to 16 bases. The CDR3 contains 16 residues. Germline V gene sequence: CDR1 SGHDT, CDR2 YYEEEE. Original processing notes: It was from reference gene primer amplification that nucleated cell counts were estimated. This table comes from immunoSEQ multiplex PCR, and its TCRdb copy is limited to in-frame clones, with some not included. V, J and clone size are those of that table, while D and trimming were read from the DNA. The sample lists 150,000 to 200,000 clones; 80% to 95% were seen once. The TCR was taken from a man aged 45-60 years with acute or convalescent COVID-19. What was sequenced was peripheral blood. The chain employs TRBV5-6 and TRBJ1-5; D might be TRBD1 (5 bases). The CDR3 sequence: CASSPSHRGGNQPQHF. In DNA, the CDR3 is TGTGCCAGCAGCCCTTCCCATCGGGGGGGCAATCAGCCCCAGCATTTT.